This T cell receptor beta chain was identified in a study of OX40 agonist ivuxolimab in advanced cancers. As for the study more broadly: The costimulatory receptor OX40 (CD134) was targeted by ivuxolimab, a fully human IgG2 agonistic monoclonal antibody. Intravenous ivuxolimab was administered to patients every 2 weeks at six dose levels: 0.01, 0.1, 0.3, 1.5, 3 and 10 mg/kg. Among the roughly 50 dose-escalation patients, some 20 had hepatocellular carcinoma, roughly 15 melanoma, 9 renal cell carcinoma and 9 head and neck cancer. Partial responses occurred in three dose-escalation patients, of whom one had hepatocellular carcinoma and two had cutaneous melanoma. The paper reports the monotherapy dose-escalation portion (N = 52 patients) of the phase I ivuxolimab trial. Patients were allowed to have had prior anti-PD-1, anti-PD-L1 or anti-CTLA-4 therapy, and around two fifths of the dose-escalation patients had been treated with checkpoint inhibitors. The dose-escalation cohort was over 70% male with a mean age of approximately 60 years, ranging from about 23 to 85. The purpose of peripheral TCRbeta sequencing was to test whether ivuxolimab changed TCR sequence diversity and led to clonal T-cell expansion.

Trimming removed 0 bases from V and 5 bases from J, leaving 12 bases between the germline ends. CDR1 and CDR2 were assigned from the germline V gene (reference sequence) as SGHNT and YYREEE. CDR3 length: 14 amino acids, cysteine to phenylalanine. The read is trimmed to its CDR3 DNA, 42 bases read in frame from base 1. Patients with a history of autoimmune disease or receiving systemic immunosuppression were excluded from the trial. Peripheral blood for TCR sequencing was collected from all dose cohorts at baseline, on cycle 4 day 1, and on cycle 7 day 1. Samples came from an open-label, multicenter, first-in-human phase I dose-escalation trial of ivuxolimab. Adults with locally advanced or metastatic melanoma, renal cell carcinoma, hepatocellular carcinoma or head and neck squamous cell carcinoma were enrolled in the trial. CD4+ and CD8+ T cells were sorted separately from peripheral blood before TCR sequencing.

Genomic DNA was extracted from sorted cells for sequencing of the TCRbeta CDR3 region. TCRbeta CDR3 regions were sequenced using the immunoSEQ Assay. TCRdb mirrors the immuneACCESS table, restricted to in-frame sequences. Some clones are absent from its copies; in checked studies, under half trace to an unresolved V gene, and the reason for the others is unknown. Here the sample has about 60,000 clones; 92% occur a single time. The ten largest clones take up around 25% of the sample. Study-level results and caveats: Low levels of normalized T-cell clonal expansion were also seen in some nonresponding patients. The antigen specificity of the clonally expanded peripheral T cells was not determined. After ivuxolimab, CD8+ T cells had more expanded clones than CD4+ T cells on average. Partial responders in the 0.1-3.0 mg/kg groups had among the lowest normalized peripheral clonal expansion, especially among CD8+ T cells. At doses of 0.1 to 3.0 mg/kg, clonal expansion of both CD4+ and CD8+ T cells in blood was seen between baseline and week 6.

A word on this clone: No cognate antigen has been identified for it. No quality values exist for individual bases; no much larger clone is one base distant.

The chain couples TRBV5-4 to TRBJ2-7; the D segment is perhaps TRBD1 or TRBD2, each sharing 5 matched bases. Source: CD4+ or CD8+ T cells sorted from blood, taken in a trial of the OX40 agonist ivuxolimab. The TCR was taken from an adult with an advanced solid tumor such as melanoma, head and neck, liver or kidney cancer. The CDR3 here reads CASSLERGSHEQYF. Here is the DNA: TGTGCCAGCAGCTTGGAGAGGGGTTCCCACGAGCAGTACTTC. With the rest looked up from the reference TRBV5-4 and TRBJ2-7 genes rather than sequenced, the full variable domain is ETGVTQSPTHLIKTRGQQVTLRCSSQSGHNTVSWYQQALGQGPQFIFQYYREEENGRGNFPPRFSGLQFPNYSSELNVNALELDDSALYLCASSLERGSHEQYFGPGTRLTVT.